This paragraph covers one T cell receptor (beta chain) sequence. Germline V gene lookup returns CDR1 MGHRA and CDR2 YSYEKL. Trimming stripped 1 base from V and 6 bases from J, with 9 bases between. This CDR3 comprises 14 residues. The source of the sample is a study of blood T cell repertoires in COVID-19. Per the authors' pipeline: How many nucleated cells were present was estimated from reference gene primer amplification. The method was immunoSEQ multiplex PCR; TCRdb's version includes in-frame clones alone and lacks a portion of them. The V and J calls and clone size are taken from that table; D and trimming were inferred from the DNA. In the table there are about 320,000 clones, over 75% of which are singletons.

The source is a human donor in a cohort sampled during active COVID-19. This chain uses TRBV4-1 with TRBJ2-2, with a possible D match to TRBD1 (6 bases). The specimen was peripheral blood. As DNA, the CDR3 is TGCGCCAGCAGCCAAGTAGGGGGAGCCGGGGAGCTGTTTTTT. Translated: CASSQVGGAGELFF.